This T cell receptor beta chain was profiled in a study of blood T cell repertoires in COVID-19. Study-wide background: PBMCs, B-cell-depleted T cells, or T cells provided the cDNA or gDNA that made up the material.

This table comes from immunoSEQ multiplex PCR, and its TCRdb copy is limited to in-frame clones, with some not included. The sample comprises about 63,000 clones, around 90% of which are singletons, and around 20% rests with the top ten. There are 16 residues in the CDR3. The V end lost 8 bases, the J end lost 2 bases, and 20 bases lay between the germline ends. Germline values: CDR1 SGHAT, CDR2 FQNNGV. Sequences were obtained from peripheral blood. This rearrangement joins TRBV11-2 to TRBJ2-3; D might be TRBD2 (5 bases). The source of this sequence is a woman of 80 years or more with acute or convalescent COVID-19. The CDR3: CASRLVIGGYTDTQYF. The CDR3 DNA reads as TGTGCCAGCCGCCTGGTTATCGGAGGCTACACAGATACGCAGTATTTT.